This is a list of T cell receptor beta chains from one sample in a study of T cell repertoires in cytomegalovirus infection. TCRdb re-analysed the reads in MiXCR, keeping a single row per CDR3 protein. The table records 250,000 to 400,000 distinct CDR3 sequences, more than 20% of them present only once. No antigen is known for these receptors. This specimen was cultured PBMCs, taken from culture after CMV antigen stimulation. The receptor set was obtained from a human donor in good health (CMV status not recorded). Some clones in this sample may be carry-over from other donors' samples. Each CDR3 is given with its conserved first and last residue. D genes are given only for firm matches. Some rows have no size entry. The others give once, few or many, or a class for an expanded clone.

V	D	size	J	DNA	CDR3
TRBV20-1	.	.	TRBJ1-1	TGCAGTGCTAGAGGGGGGCCGGGACTGATGAACACTGAAGCTTTCTTT	CSARGGPGLMNTEAFF
TRBV6-5	.	.	TRBJ1-1	TGTGCCAGCAGTTACGGGGCAGGGAAGGCTTTCTTT	CASSYGAGKAFF
TRBV27	.	.	TRBJ2-7	TGTGCCAGCAGTCAGACACCCTCCTACGAGCAGTACTTC	CASSQTPSYEQYF
TRBV6-8	.	few	TRBJ2-5	TGTGCCAGCAGTTCGAACGAGGAGACCCAGTACTTC	CASSSNEETQYF
TRBV6-8	.	.	TRBJ1-2	TGTGCCAGCAGTTACTCTGGCAGGAACTATGGCTACACCTTC	CASSYSGRNYGYTF
TRBV28	TRBD2	many	TRBJ2-1	TGTGCCAGCAGTTTAGGAGCGGGAGGAACCTACAATGAGCAGTTCTTC	CASSLGAGGTYNEQFF
TRBV5-6	.	.	TRBJ2-4	TGTGCCAGCAGCACCTGGCAGGGTTCGAGCATTCAGTACTTC	CASSTWQGSSIQYF
TRBV6-1	.	.	TRBJ1-2	TGTGCCAGCAGTGAAGAGGGTGGGTATGGCTACACCTTC	CASSEEGGYGYTF
TRBV6-6	TRBD1	few	TRBJ1-1	TGTGCCAGCAGTTACTCGCATCTGGGACAGAGGAACACTGAAGCTTTCTTT	CASSYSHLGQRNTEAFF
TRBV12-3/TRBV12-4	.	many	TRBJ2-2	TGTGCCAGCAGTTTAGCACAGGGAAACACCGGGGAGCTGTTTTTT	CASSLAQGNTGELFF
TRBV6-1	TRBD1	.	TRBJ2-7	TGTGCCAGCAGTTCTTCCGGGACAGGGGCCGAGCAGTACTTC	CASSSSGTGAEQYF
TRBV4-1	.	.	TRBJ2-5	TGCGCCAGCAGCCAACGCCTCGGGACTTACCAAGAGACCCAGTACTTC	CASSQRLGTYQETQYF
TRBV6-1	.	few	TRBJ1-2	TGTGCCAGCAGTGAGGACCTGGGGCGCTACACCTTC	CASSEDLGRYTF
TRBV7-2	.	many	TRBJ2-2	TGTGCCAGCAGCTTAGAGAGATTCAACACCGGGGAGCTGTTTTTT	CASSLERFNTGELFF
TRBV6-2/TRBV6-3	TRBD2	few	TRBJ2-2	TGTGCCAGCAGTTACGCAGCGGGAGGGCCTGACACCGGGGAGCTGTTTTTT	CASSYAAGGPDTGELFF
TRBV6-2/TRBV6-3	TRBD2	.	TRBJ2-1	TGTGCCAGCAGGGGACTAGCGGGGACCAATGAGCAGTTCTTC	CASRGLAGTNEQFF
TRBV6-5	.	few	TRBJ1-5	TGTGCCTCGGGGATGGGCAATCAGCCCCAGCATTTT	CASGMGNQPQHF
TRBV28	TRBD1	many	TRBJ2-3	TGTGCCAGCTGTACCACCGGACAGGGGGCGAGAGATACGCAGTATTTT	CASCTTGQGARDTQYF
TRBV12-3/TRBV12-4	.	many	TRBJ1-1	TGTGCCAGCAGTTCCCACAGGGAATTAAACACTGAAGCTTTCTTT	CASSSHRELNTEAFF
TRBV28	.	.	TRBJ2-7	TGTGCCAGCAGGGGAGGCGAGCAGTACTTC	CASRGGEQYF
TRBV30	TRBD2	many	TRBJ2-7	TGTGCCTGGAGTGGCACTAGCGGCTACTACGAGCAGTACTTC	CAWSGTSGYYEQYF
TRBV6-5	.	few	TRBJ2-7	TGTGCCAGCAGTTACTCGAATCCTAGCCTCACGTACTACGAGCAGTACTTC	CASSYSNPSLTYYEQYF
TRBV7-2	.	few	TRBJ2-1	TGTGCCAGCAGCTCCGGGCCGGGGGCATATGAGCAGTTCTTC	CASSSGPGAYEQFF